One and the same sample provided the 20 T cell receptor beta chains below, sequenced in a study of OX40 agonist ivuxolimab in advanced cancers. Sequencing used immunoSEQ multiplex PCR; TCRdb keeps in-frame clones, though not all of them. The sample lists several thousand clones; roughly 68% were seen once. The sample here was CD4+ or CD8+ T cells sorted from blood, taken in a trial of the OX40 agonist ivuxolimab. The receptor set was obtained from an adult with an advanced solid tumor such as melanoma, head and neck, liver or kidney cancer.

V and J are TRBV5-1 and TRBJ2-2, with 8 bases identical to TRBD1. The CDR3 runs to 14 residues. The J segment lost 4 bases and the V segment lost 2 bases, leaving 1 base of the junction unmatched. Germline V gene sequence: CDR1 SGHRS, CDR2 YFSETQ. CDR3: CASSFDRGTGELFF. CDR3 DNA sequence: TGCGCCAGCAGCTTTGACAGGGGCACCGGGGAGCTGTTTTTT. Using reference TRBV5-1 and TRBJ2-2 for the parts outside the CDR3, the full variable domain is KAGVTQTPRYLIKTRGQQVTLSCSPISGHRSVSWYQQTPGQGLQFLFEYFSETQRNKGNFPGRFSGRQFSNSRSEMNVSTLELGDSALYLCASSFDRGTGELFFGEGSRLTVL.

This clone was counted at least ten times. This chain connects TRBV6-4 to TRBJ1-5; D possibly corresponds to TRBD1 (5 bases). The V end lost 4 bases, the J end lost 1 base, and 5 bases lay between the germline ends. There are 13 residues in the CDR3. Per germline, CDR1 MRHNA and CDR2 SNTAGT. In DNA, the CDR3 is TGTGCCAGCAGTGGGGACAGCAATCAGCCCCAGCATTTT. It specifies CASSGDSNQPQHF.

The gene calls are TRBV5-6 and TRBJ1-5, with D tentatively TRBD1 (5 bases). The CDR3 consists of 16 residues. CDR1 and CDR2 from the germline V gene are SGHDT and YYEEEE. The germline V and J ends were trimmed by 0 bases and 5 bases, with 15 bases remaining between them. The CDR3 DNA is TGTGCCAGCAGCTTGGCCTCGCAGGGACCGTATCAGCCCCAGCATTTT. Protein: CASSLASQGPYQPQHF.

V gene TRBV28 combines with J gene TRBJ2-7, with 8 bases lining up with TRBD2. Per germline, CDR1 MDHEN and CDR2 SYDVKM. With V trimmed by 3 bases and J by 6 bases, 7 bases remained unmatched. The CDR3 length is 14 residues. The CDR3 loop reads CASSLEREISEQYF. As DNA, the CDR3 is TGTGCCAGCAGTTTGGAGCGGGAGATATCCGAGCAGTACTTC. Full variable domain (outside the CDR3, taken from reference TRBV28 and TRBJ2-7): DVKVTQSSRYLVKRTGEKVFLECVQDMDHENMFWYRQDPGLGLRLIYFSYDVKMKEKGDIPEGYSVSREKKERFSLILESASTNQTSMYLCASSLEREISEQYFGPGTRLTVT.

In its sample, this clone was seen a few times. The CDR3 bases are TGTGCCAGCAGTGACGGGACAGGGGCAGATACGCAGTATTTT. Translating it yields CASSDGTGADTQYF. V usage is TRBV6-4 and J usage is TRBJ2-3; the match to TRBD1 covers 10 bases. The CDR3 spans 14 residues. The V and J ends lost 2 bases and 4 bases, in that order; junction bases with no gene match: 0. Per the germline V gene, CDR1 is MRHNA and CDR2 is SNTAGT.

The genes are TRBV7-9 and TRBJ2-7; D ambiguous. Germline V gene data show CDR1 as SEHNR and CDR2 as FQNEAQ (reference sequence). V shed 1 base and J shed 7 bases, with 11 bases lying between them. The CDR3 covers 13 residues. CDR3 DNA sequence: TGTGCCAGCAGCTTAGAGGAGAGGCGGGAGCAGTACTTC. Translation gives CASSLEERREQYF.

Ten or more counts support this clone. This chain connects TRBV5-8 to TRBJ2-5; 10 positions match TRBD2. The CDR3 contains 16 residues. Trimming at V came to 4 bases and at J to 5 bases, leaving 11 bases not matched to a gene. Per germline, CDR1 SGHTS and CDR2 YDEGEE. CDR3 sequence: CASSRGTSGVWETQYF. In DNA form, the CDR3 reads TGTGCCAGCAGCCGAGGCACTAGCGGGGTATGGGAGACCCAGTACTTC.

The rearrangement links TRBV2 to TRBJ1-2; D is uncertain. The V end was cut by 3 bases, the J end by 6 bases, with 8 bases between. This CDR3 is 12 amino acids long. The germline V gene encodes CDR1 SNHLY and CDR2 FYNNEI. As DNA, the CDR3 is TGTGCCAGCAGTGATGGCGGGGATGGCTACACCTTC. This sequence encodes CASSDGGDGYTF. The whole variable domain, remainder taken from reference TRBV2 and TRBJ1-2, is EPEVTQTPSHQVTQMGQEVILRCVPISNHLYFYWYRQILGQKVEFLVSFYNNEISEKSEIFDDQFSVERPDGSNFTLKIRSTKLEDSAMYFCASSDGGDGYTFGSGTRLTVV.

This clone was counted a few times. The chain employs TRBV6-4 and TRBJ2-3; TRBD2 matches 13 bases. Trimming removed 2 bases from V and 1 base from J; junction bases left unmatched: 0. CDR1 is MRHNA and CDR2 is SNTAGT in the germline V gene. CDR3 length: 16 residues. CDR3 in amino acids: CASSDGTSGGTDTQYF. DNA of the CDR3: TGTGCCAGCAGTGACGGGACTAGCGGGGGCACAGATACGCAGTATTTT.

The chain combines TRBV5-6 with TRBJ2-2, with D perhaps TRBD1 or TRBD2 (5 bases each). The V end lost 3 bases, the J end lost 8 bases, and 17 bases lay between the germline ends. This CDR3 is 15 amino acids long. Germline V gene lookup returns CDR1 SGHDT and CDR2 YYEEEE. The CDR3 region has the DNA TGTGCCAGCAGCTGGGGGTCAGGTGGCGTAGGGGAGCTGTTTTTT. This gives the protein CASSWGSGGVGELFF.

The chain couples TRBV19 to TRBJ2-1; TRBD2 agrees at 9 bases. CDR1 and CDR2 (germline): LNHDA, SQIVND (reference sequence). This CDR3 is built from 14 residues. The V segment lost 3 bases and the J segment 9 bases; nucleotides outside the gene matches: 6. CDR3 DNA: TGTGCCAGTAGTATGCCTAGCGGGATAGTTGAGCAGTTCTTC. It is translated as CASSMPSGIVEQFF.

This chain connects TRBV7-8 to TRBJ2-5, with 10 nucleotides matching TRBD2. Unmatched junction bases numbered 9, after V lost 4 bases and J lost 4 bases. The CDR3 covers 16 residues. CDR1 and CDR2 from the germline V gene are SGHVS and FQNEAQ. The CDR3 DNA is TGTGCCAGCAGCTCAAGACTAGCGGGCACGAGAGAGACCCAGTACTTC. Protein: CASSSRLAGTRETQYF.

The gene calls are TRBV2 and TRBJ1-1; no clear D. From germline, CDR1 is SNHLY and CDR2 FYNNEI. Trimming pared 6 bases from V and 8 bases from J, leaving 10 bases between. The CDR3 runs to 11 residues. The CDR3 DNA sequence: TGTGCCAGCAGGGCCTCATCGGAAGCTTTCTTT. Its protein product is CASRASSEAFF. Looking up the rest from reference TRBV2 and TRBJ1-1 gives the full variable domain: EPEVTQTPSHQVTQMGQEVILRCVPISNHLYFYWYRQILGQKVEFLVSFYNNEISEKSEIFDDQFSVERPDGSNFTLKIRSTKLEDSAMYFCASRASSEAFFGQGTRLTVV.

This sequence joins TRBV5-3 and TRBJ2-1, with TRBD2 identical over 9 bases. TRBV5-3 is an ORF for which the function is uncertain. With V trimmed by 1 base and J by 0 bases, 2 bases remained unmatched. The CDR3 has 16 amino acids. CDR3 bases: TGTGCCAGAAGCTTGTGTAGCGGGAGCTCCTACAATGAGCAGTTCTTC. This codes for CARSLCSGSSYNEQFF.

This chain joins TRBV19 and TRBJ1-2; TRBD1 might be the D (5 bases). V was cut by 7 bases and J by 4 bases, with 19 bases left in between. The CDR3 consists of 15 residues. CDR1 LNHDA and CDR2 SQIVND come from the germline V gene (reference sequence). The CDR3 reads CASTPSQDGGYGYTF. The CDR3 region has the DNA TGTGCCAGTACCCCATCCCAGGACGGGGGCTATGGCTACACCTTC.

This sequence joins TRBV6-1 and TRBJ1-4; tentative D call: TRBD1 (5 bases). Trimming cost V 3 bases and J 8 bases, with 19 bases left between them. The CDR3 spans 16 residues. CDR1 is MNHNS and CDR2 is SASEGT in the germline V gene. In nucleotides, the CDR3 is TGTGCCAGCAGTGATGACTCGGGACCCGACGGCGAAAAACTGTTTTTT. Encoded protein: CASSDDSGPDGEKLFF.

By frequency in the sample, this clone is medium-sized. The rearrangement links TRBV13 to TRBJ2-1, with TRBD2 matching over 8 bases. CDR3 length: 16 residues. Germline V CDR1 and CDR2: PRHDT, FYEKMQ (reference sequence). The J segment lost 3 bases and the V segment lost 5 bases, leaving 9 bases of the junction unmatched. The CDR3 DNA reads TGTGCCAGCAGCCCCCCGGTCGGGACTAGCTACAATGAGCAGTTCTTC. Translating gives CASSPPVGTSYNEQFF.

A few counts support this clone. The V gene is TRBV6-5, the J gene TRBJ1-1; no definite D call. The V end lost 2 bases, the J end lost 6 bases, and 10 bases lay between the germline ends. Germline CDR1 reads MNHEY; CDR2 reads SVGAGI. This CDR3 has 13 residues. The DNA of the CDR3 is TGTGCCAGCAGTTACATTAAGGGATCTGAAGCTTTCTTT. Encoded protein: CASSYIKGSEAFF.

This chain connects TRBV5-6 to TRBJ2-3; 10 bases align to TRBD2. V was pared by 5 bases and J by 0 bases, with 6 bases of the junction left unmatched. CDR3 size: 16 residues. CDR1 and CDR2 from the germline V gene are SGHDT and YYEEEE. The DNA of the CDR3 is TGTGCCAGCAGTCCAGGACTAGCGGCTAGCACAGATACGCAGTATTTT. Translation: CASSPGLAASTDTQYF.

The chain employs TRBV6-1 and TRBJ1-6; D might be TRBD1 (5 bases). V lost 0 bases, J lost 5 bases, and 8 bases lay in between. This CDR3 has 15 amino acids. Germline CDR1 and CDR2: MNHNS and SASEGT. CDR3 sequence: CASSEALGDNSPLHF. The CDR3 DNA sequence: TGTGCCAGCAGTGAAGCGCTGGGGGATAATTCACCCCTCCACTTT.